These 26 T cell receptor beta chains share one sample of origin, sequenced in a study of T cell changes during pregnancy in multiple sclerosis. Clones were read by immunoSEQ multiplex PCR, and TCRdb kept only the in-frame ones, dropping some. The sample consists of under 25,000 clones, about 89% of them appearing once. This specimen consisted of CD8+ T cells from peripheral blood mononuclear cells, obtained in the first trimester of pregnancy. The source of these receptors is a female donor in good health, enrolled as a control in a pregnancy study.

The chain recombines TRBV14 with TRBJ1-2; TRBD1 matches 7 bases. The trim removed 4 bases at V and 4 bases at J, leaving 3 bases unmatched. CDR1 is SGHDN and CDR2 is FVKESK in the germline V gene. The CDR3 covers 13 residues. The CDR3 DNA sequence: TGTGCCAGCAGCCCGGGACAGCTCTATGGCTACACCTTC. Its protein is CASSPGQLYGYTF.

The CDR3 region is CASSDSGSTGELFF. The CDR3 DNA reads TGTGCCAGCAGTGATAGCGGGAGCACCGGGGAGCTGTTTTTT. This chain uses TRBV6-4 with TRBJ2-2; the match to TRBD2 covers 9 bases. CDR1 is MRHNA, CDR2 SNTAGT, per germline. J was trimmed by 4 bases and V by 3 bases; bases with no gene match: 0. This CDR3 contains 14 residues.

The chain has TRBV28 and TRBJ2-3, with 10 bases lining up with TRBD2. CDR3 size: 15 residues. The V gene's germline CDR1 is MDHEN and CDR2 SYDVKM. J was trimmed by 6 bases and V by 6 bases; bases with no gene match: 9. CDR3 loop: CASRVAGGRGDTQYF. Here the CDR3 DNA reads TGTGCCAGCAGGGTAGCGGGAGGCCGAGGGGATACGCAGTATTTT. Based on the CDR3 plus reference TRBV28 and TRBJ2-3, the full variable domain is DVKVTQSSRYLVKRTGEKVFLECVQDMDHENMFWYRQDPGLGLRLIYFSYDVKMKEKGDIPEGYSVSREKKERFSLILESASTNQTSMYLCASRVAGGRGDTQYFGPGTRLTVL.

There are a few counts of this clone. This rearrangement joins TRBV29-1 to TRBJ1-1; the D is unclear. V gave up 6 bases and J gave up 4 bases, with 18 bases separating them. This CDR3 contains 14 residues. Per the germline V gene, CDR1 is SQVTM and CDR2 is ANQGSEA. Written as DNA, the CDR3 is TGCAGCGTGGTTGGGATAGAGGAGGGCACTGAAGCTTTCTTT. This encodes CSVVGIEEGTEAFF. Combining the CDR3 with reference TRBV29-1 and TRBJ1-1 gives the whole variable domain SAVISQKPSRDICQRGTSLTIQCQVDSQVTMMFWYRQQPGQSLTLIATANQGSEATYESGFVIDKFPISRPNLTFSTLTVSNMSPEDSSIYLCSVVGIEEGTEAFFGQGTRLTVV.

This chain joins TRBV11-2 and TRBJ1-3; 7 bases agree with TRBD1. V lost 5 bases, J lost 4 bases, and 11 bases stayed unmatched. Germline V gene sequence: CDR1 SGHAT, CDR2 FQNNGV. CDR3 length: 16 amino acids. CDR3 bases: TGTGCCAGCAGCCCTAACCGACAGGGATCCGGAAACACCATATATTTT. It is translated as CASSPNRQGSGNTIYF.

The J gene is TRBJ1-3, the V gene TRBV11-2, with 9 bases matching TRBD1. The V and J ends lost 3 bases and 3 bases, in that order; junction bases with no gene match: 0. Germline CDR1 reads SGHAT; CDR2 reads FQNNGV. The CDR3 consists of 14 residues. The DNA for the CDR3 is TGTGCCAGCAGCTTGGACAGGGGTGGAAACACCATATATTTT. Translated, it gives CASSLDRGGNTIYF. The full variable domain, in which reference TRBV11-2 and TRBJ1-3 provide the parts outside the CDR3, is EAGVAQSPRYKIIEKRQSVAFWCNPISGHATLYWYQQILGQGPKLLIQFQNNGVVDDSQLPKDRFSAERLKGVDSTLKIQPAKLEDSAVYLCASSLDRGGNTIYFGEGSWLTVV.

The CDR3 nucleotides read TGTGCCAGCAGTTTACGGGAAGGGTCGAACACCGGGGAGCTGTTTTTT. Amino acid sequence: CASSLREGSNTGELFF. The chain has TRBV27 and TRBJ2-2; D may be TRBD2 (5 bases). V lost 2 bases to trimming and J lost 0 bases, with 10 bases between them. Germline assignment: CDR1 MNHEY and CDR2 SMNVEV (reference sequence). The CDR3 loop spans 16 amino acids.

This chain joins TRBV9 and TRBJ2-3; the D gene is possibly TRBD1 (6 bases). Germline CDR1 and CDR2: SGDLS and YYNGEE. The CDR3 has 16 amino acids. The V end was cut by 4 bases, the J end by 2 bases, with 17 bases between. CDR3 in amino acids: CASSPTGTPDTDTQYF. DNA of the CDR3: TGTGCCAGCAGCCCCACGGGGACACCGGACACAGATACGCAGTATTTT.

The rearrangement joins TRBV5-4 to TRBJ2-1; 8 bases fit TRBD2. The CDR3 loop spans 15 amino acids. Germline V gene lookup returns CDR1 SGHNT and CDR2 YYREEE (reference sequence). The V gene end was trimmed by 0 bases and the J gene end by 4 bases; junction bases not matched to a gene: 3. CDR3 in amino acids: CASSLDSGAYNEQFF. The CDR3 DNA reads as TGTGCCAGCAGCTTGGATAGCGGGGCTTACAATGAGCAGTTCTTC.

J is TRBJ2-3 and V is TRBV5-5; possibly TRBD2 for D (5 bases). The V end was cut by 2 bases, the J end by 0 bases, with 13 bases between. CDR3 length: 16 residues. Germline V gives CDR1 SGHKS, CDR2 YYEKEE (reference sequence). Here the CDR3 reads CASSFTGDISTDTQYF. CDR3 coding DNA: TGTGCCAGCAGCTTTACCGGGGATATAAGCACAGATACGCAGTATTTT. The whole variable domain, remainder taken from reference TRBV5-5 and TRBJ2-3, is DAGVTQSPTHLIKTRGQQVTLRCSPISGHKSVSWYQQVLGQGPQFIFQYYEKEERGRGNFPDRFSARQFPNYSSELNVNALLLGDSALYLCASSFTGDISTDTQYFGPGTRLTVL.

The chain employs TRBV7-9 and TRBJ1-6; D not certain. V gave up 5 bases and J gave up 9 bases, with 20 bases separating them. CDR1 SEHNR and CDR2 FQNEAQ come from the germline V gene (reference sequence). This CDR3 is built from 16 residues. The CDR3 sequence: CASSLSGSNGGSPLHF. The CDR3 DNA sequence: TGTGCCAGCAGCCTGTCGGGATCTAATGGCGGTTCACCCCTCCACTTT.

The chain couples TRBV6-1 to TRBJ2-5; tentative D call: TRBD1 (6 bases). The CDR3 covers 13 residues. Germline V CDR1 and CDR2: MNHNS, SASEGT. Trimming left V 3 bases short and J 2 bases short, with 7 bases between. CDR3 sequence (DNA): TGTGCCAGCAGTGAGGGGACACAAGAGACCCAGTACTTC. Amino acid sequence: CASSEGTQETQYF.

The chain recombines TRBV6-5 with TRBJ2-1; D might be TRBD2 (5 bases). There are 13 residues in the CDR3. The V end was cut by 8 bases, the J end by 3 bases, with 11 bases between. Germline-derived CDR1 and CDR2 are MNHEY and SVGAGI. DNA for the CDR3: TGTGCCAGCTGGACTGGCTTCTACAATGAGCAGTTCTTC. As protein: CASWTGFYNEQFF.

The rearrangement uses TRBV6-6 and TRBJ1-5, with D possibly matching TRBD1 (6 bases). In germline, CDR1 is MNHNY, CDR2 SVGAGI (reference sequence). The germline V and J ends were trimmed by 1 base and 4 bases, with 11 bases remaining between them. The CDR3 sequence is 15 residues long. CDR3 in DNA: TGTGCCAGCAGTTACTTAATGGACAGAAATCAGCCCCAGCATTTT. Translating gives CASSYLMDRNQPQHF.

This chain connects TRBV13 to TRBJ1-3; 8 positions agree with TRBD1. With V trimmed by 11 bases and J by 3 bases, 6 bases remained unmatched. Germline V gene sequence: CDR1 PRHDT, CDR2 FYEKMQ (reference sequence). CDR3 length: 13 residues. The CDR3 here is CAAGQGHGNTIYF. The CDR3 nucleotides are TGTGCCGCTGGACAGGGACATGGAAACACCATATATTTT.

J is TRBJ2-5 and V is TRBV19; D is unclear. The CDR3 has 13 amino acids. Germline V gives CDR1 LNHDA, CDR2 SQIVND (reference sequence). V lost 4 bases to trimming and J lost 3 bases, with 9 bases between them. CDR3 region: CASSTRQEETQYF. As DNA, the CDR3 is TGTGCCAGTAGTACCCGACAAGAAGAGACCCAGTACTTC.

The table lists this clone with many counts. The CDR3 bases are TGTGCCAGCAGTCCCGTAGCGGGAGCCTCAGATACGCAGTATTTT. Translated: CASSPVAGASDTQYF. This chain uses TRBV6-4 with TRBJ2-3; TRBD2 aligns across 9 bases. V lost 5 bases, J lost 4 bases, and 7 bases stayed unmatched. The CDR3 consists of 15 residues. CDR1 MRHNA and CDR2 SNTAGT come from the germline V gene.

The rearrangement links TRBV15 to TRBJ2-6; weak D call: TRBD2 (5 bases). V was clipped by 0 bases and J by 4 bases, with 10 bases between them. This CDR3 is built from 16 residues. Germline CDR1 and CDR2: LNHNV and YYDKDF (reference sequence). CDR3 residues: CATSRDEGTGANVLTF. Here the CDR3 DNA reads TGTGCCACCAGCAGAGATGAGGGAACGGGGGCCAACGTCCTGACTTTC.

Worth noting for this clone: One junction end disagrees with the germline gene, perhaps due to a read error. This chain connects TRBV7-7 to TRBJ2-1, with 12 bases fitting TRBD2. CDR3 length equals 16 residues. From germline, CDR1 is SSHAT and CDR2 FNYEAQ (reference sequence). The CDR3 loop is CASSPPGLAGYNEQFF. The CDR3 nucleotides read TGTGCTAGCAGCCCACCGGGACTAGCGGGCTACAATGAGCAGTTCTTC. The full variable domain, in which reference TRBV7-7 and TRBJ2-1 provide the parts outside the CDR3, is GAGVSQSPRYKVTKRGQDVTLRCDPISSHATLYWYQQALGQGPEFLTYFNYEAQPDKSGLPSDRFSAERPEGSISTLTIQRTEQRDSAMYRCASSPPGLAGYNEQFFGPGTRLTVL.

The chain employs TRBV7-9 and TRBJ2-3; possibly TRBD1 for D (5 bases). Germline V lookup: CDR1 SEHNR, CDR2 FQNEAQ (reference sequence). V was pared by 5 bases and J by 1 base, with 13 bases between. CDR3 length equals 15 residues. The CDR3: CASSPVRVGTDTQYF. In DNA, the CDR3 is TGTGCCAGCAGCCCCGTCAGGGTGGGCACAGATACGCAGTATTTT.

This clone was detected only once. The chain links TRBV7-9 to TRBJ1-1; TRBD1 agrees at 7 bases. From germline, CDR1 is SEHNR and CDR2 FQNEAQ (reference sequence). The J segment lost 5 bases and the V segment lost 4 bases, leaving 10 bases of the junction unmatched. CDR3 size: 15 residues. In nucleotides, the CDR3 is TGTGCCAGCAGCTCGCCGTGGCAGGGGGAAACTGAAGCTTTCTTT. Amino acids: CASSSPWQGETEAFF.

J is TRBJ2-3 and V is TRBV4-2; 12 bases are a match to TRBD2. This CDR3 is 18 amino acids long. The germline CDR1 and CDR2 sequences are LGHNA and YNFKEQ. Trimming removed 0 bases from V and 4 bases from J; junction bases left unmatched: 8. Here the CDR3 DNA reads TGTGCCAGCAGCCAAGAGGTGGCTAGCGGGGGGGCGGCAGATACGCAGTATTTT. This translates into CASSQEVASGGAADTQYF.

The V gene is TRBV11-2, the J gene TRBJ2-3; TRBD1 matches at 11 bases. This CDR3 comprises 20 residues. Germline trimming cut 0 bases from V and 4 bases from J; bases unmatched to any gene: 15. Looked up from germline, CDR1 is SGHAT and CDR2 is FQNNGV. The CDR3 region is CASSLEYSFGTGGISDTQYF. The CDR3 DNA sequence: TGTGCCAGCAGCTTAGAGTATAGTTTCGGGACAGGGGGTATCTCAGATACGCAGTATTTT.

The CDR3 here is CASSQGAGATNQPQHF. DNA of the CDR3: TGTGCCAGTAGTCAGGGGGCAGGCGCGACCAATCAGCCCCAGCATTTT. This chain joins TRBV19 and TRBJ1-5, with TRBD1 matching over 8 bases. V shed 5 bases, J shed 3 bases, and the junction held 9 bases outside the gene matches. This CDR3 comprises 16 residues. The germline V gene has CDR1 LNHDA and CDR2 SQIVND (reference sequence).

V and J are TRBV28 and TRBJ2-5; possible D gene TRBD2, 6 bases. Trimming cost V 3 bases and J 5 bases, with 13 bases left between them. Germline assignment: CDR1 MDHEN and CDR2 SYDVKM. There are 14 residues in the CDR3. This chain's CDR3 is CASSFRGGMETQYF. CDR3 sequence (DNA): TGTGCCAGCAGTTTTCGGGGCGGGATGGAGACCCAGTACTTC.

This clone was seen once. In nucleotides, the CDR3 is TGTGCCAGCAGTTTAGGGACAGGGCGTAATCAGCCCCAGCATTTT. It translates to CASSLGTGRNQPQHF. V gene TRBV27 combines with J gene TRBJ1-5; 9 bases agree with TRBD1. The ends lost 2 bases at V and 4 bases at J; junction bases unmatched: 3. The germline V gene encodes CDR1 MNHEY and CDR2 SMNVEV (reference sequence). This CDR3 spans 15 amino acids.